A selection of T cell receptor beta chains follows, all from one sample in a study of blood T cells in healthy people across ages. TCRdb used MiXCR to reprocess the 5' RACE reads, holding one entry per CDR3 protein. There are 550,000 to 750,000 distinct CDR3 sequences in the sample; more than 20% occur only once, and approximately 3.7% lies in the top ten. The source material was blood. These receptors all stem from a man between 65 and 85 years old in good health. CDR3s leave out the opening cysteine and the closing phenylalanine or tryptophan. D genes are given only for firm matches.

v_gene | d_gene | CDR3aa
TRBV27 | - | ASSLLQGYEQY
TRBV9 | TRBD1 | ASSAGTGLDEQF
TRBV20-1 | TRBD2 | SALNGGSVGTGELF
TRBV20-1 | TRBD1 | SANRDRVGVSTDTQY
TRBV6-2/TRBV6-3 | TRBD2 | ASSFRGGEQF
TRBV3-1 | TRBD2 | ASSQASGSLNEQF
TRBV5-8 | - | ASNRQEKDTQY
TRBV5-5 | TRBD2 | ASSLLSGTYNEQF
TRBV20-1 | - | SADLTSSYNEQF
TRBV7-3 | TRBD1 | ASSDGTGGLGTDTQY
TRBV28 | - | ASSSTSSYEQY
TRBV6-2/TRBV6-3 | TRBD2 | ASRLAGVGTDTQY
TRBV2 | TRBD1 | ASKGQGGGETQY
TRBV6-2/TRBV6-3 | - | ASSHWPIQETQY
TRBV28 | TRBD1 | ASSSAGQGWETQY
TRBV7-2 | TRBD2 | ASSSPPGLAPTYEQF
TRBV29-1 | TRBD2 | SVDFLAGGTDTQY
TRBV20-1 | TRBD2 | SARAGTSGVGSYNEQF
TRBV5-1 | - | ASSLPGPGANVLT
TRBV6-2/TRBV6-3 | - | ASSNQGGGELF
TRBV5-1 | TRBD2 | ASSPGGAPSYNEQF
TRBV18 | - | ASSARGRDEKLF